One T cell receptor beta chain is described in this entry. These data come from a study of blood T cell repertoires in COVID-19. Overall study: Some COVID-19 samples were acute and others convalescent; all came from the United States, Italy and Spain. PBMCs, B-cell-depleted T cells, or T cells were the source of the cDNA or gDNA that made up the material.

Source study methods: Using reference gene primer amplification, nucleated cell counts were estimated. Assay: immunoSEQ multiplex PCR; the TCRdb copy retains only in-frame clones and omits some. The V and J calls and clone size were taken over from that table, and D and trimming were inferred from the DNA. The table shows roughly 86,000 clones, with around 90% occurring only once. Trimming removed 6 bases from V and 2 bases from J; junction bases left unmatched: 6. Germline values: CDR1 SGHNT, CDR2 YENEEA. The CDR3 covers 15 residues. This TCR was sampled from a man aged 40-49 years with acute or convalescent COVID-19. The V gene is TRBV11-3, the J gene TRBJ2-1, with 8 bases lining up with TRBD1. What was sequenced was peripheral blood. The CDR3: CASSLRTGPYNEQFF. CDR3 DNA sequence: TGTGCCAGCAGTTTGAGGACAGGGCCCTACAATGAGCAGTTCTTC.